The clone carrying this TCR beta chain was recorded many times. These data belong to a study of early T cells in non-severe SARS-CoV-2 infection. TCRdb recomputed calls from the 5' RACE reads with MiXCR, one row per CDR3 protein. Of under 40,000 distinct CDR3 sequences listed, about 6% are singletons. The CDR3 covers 14 residues. V was pared by 7 bases and J by 3 bases, with 9 bases of the junction left unmatched. The chain recombines TRBV12-3 or TRBV12-4 with TRBJ2-7; 7 nucleotides align to TRBD1. Sequenced sample: whole blood. The TCR originated in an adult who was a healthcare worker with PCR-confirmed SARS-CoV-2 infection or an uninfected control (not recorded which). Written as DNA, the CDR3 is TGTGCCAGCACCTACGGGACAGTCGGCTACGAGCAGTACTTC. Its translation is CASTYGTVGYEQYF.